Included here is one T cell receptor beta chain sequence, with context. Its antigen is unidentified. Addition of UMIs with a 6-nucleotide sample barcode was achieved by template switching. After re-calling the 5' RACE reads, TCRdb lists one entry per CDR3 protein, DNA absent. This sample carries about 110,000 distinct CDR3 sequences, with 12% going to the ten biggest clones. The sample comes from a study of monozygotic twins with inflammatory bowel disease. Study findings and constraints: Healthy co-twins showed greater TCRbeta diversity (inverse Simpson) than IBD patients.

This CDR3 spans 14 amino acids. Per germline, CDR1 MNHEY and CDR2 SVGAGI. The sample taken for sequencing was blood. The V and J genes are TRBV6-5 and TRBJ1-1; TCRdb picks TRBD1, but there is no DNA to check that call. This TCR was sampled from a human donor with ulcerative colitis or Crohn's disease, or a healthy co-twin of an affected twin (not recorded which). CDR3 region: CASSYLGPNTEAFF.